Presented here are 17 T cell receptor beta chains from one specimen sequenced in a study of T cell responses to AZD1222 COVID-19 vaccine. Profiled with immunoSEQ multiplex PCR; TCRdb holds only in-frame clones, not every one. The table lists about 73,000 clones, roughly 88% of them singletons. Source: peripheral blood, taken on day 0 of AZD1222 vaccination. The receptors were sampled from an adult in good health.

The rearrangement links TRBV2 to TRBJ2-5; 8 bases align to TRBD2. The CDR3 is made up of 14 amino acids. V dropped 1 base and J dropped 4; count of bases not matched to a gene: 2. CDR1 and CDR2 (germline): SNHLY, FYNNEI. The CDR3 loop reads CASSEGTSTETQYF. The CDR3 DNA reads as TGTGCCAGCAGTGAAGGGACTAGCACAGAGACCCAGTACTTC.

This clone was recorded once. V gene TRBV19 combines with J gene TRBJ2-7, with TRBD1 identical over 10 bases. Unmatched junction bases numbered 8, after V lost 4 bases and J lost 2 bases. The CDR3 consists of 16 residues. Per germline, CDR1 LNHDA and CDR2 SQIVND (reference sequence). The CDR3 spells CASSKTGGAGTYEQYF. In DNA, the CDR3 is TGTGCCAGTAGTAAGACAGGGGGCGCGGGAACCTACGAGCAGTACTTC.

The V gene is TRBV27, the J gene TRBJ2-7; D unclear. V gave up 5 bases and J gave up 9 bases, with 11 bases separating them. The CDR3 spans 11 residues. The V gene's germline CDR1 is MNHEY and CDR2 SMNVEV (reference sequence). The CDR3 nucleotides are TGTGCCAGCAGTCGAGGTGTAGGGCAGTACTTC. This gives the protein CASSRGVGQYF.

This chain uses TRBV7-3 with TRBJ1-5, with a possible D match to TRBD1 (6 bases). There are 18 residues in the CDR3. With 1 base removed from V and 1 base from J, the gap between germline ends came to 17 bases. Germline V gene data show CDR1 as SGHTA and CDR2 as FQGTGA. CDR3 nucleotides: TGTGCCAGCAGCTTAAAACGGGGGGCTCCTGCGAGCAATCAGCCCCAGCATTTT. This sequence encodes CASSLKRGAPASNQPQHF.

The chain joins TRBV5-8 to TRBJ2-7, with 7 bases identical to TRBD1. V lost 4 bases and J lost 6; bases outside the gene matches: 10. Germline V gives CDR1 SGHTS, CDR2 YDEGEE. This CDR3 has 14 amino acids. CDR3 protein: CASSTGQSIGEQYF. The CDR3 DNA sequence: TGTGCCAGCAGCACGGGACAGTCAATCGGCGAGCAGTACTTC.

The chain combines TRBV19 with TRBJ1-1; 8 bases fit TRBD1. The CDR3 has 13 residues. Per germline, CDR1 LNHDA and CDR2 SQIVND (reference sequence). V shed 5 bases and J 8 bases; nucleotides not matched to a gene: 7. In nucleotides, the CDR3 is TGTGCCAGTAGTGGGCAGGGGGCATGGGAAGCTTTCTTT. Amino acids: CASSGQGAWEAFF.

This clone was observed a few times. The gene calls are TRBV12-5 and TRBJ2-1; D call uncertain. Germline CDR1 is LGHNT and CDR2 is FRNRAP. The CDR3 is 16 residues long. V was shortened by 2 bases and J by 4 bases, with 15 bases between the two germline ends. The CDR3: CASGLRDMTDYNEQFF. The CDR3, as DNA: TGTGCTAGTGGTTTGAGAGACATGACCGATTACAATGAGCAGTTCTTC.

CDR3 bases: TGTGCCAGCAGCTTAGTGGACGAGCAGTACTTC. Residues: CASSLVDEQYF. The chain employs TRBV11-2 and TRBJ2-7; D gene unclear. Germline V CDR1 and CDR2: SGHAT, FQNNGV. The CDR3 runs to 11 residues. Between the trimmed V and J ends, which lost 1 base and 5 bases, there was a span of 3 bases.

This clone showed up just a few times. This CDR3 is also generated by other DNA sequences in the sample. The V gene is TRBV7-2, the J gene TRBJ1-6; D is unresolved. The CDR3 totals 14 residues. From germline, CDR1 is SGHTA and CDR2 FQGNSA. Trimming removed 1 base at V and 4 bases at J, with 5 bases between. As DNA, the CDR3 is TGTGCCAGCAGCTTAGGACCTTATAATTCACCCCTCCACTTT. Translating gives CASSLGPYNSPLHF.

This clone was seen a single time. The rearrangement joins TRBV15 to TRBJ2-7; the match to TRBD2 covers 12 bases. J lost 1 base, V lost 5 bases, and 6 bases had no gene match. The CDR3 totals 16 residues. Germline CDR1 is LNHNV and CDR2 is YYDKDF (reference sequence). CDR3 protein: CATSLGLAGRSYEQYF. The CDR3 DNA follows: TGTGCCACCAGCCTAGGACTAGCGGGGAGATCCTACGAGCAGTACTTC.

This chain uses TRBV5-4 with TRBJ1-1; 7 nucleotides match TRBD1. Germline V lookup: CDR1 SGHNT, CDR2 YYREEE (reference sequence). The V gene end was trimmed by 4 bases and the J gene end by 4 bases; junction bases not matched to a gene: 1. The CDR3 is 12 residues long. CDR3 nucleotides: TGTGCCAGCAGCCAGGGGGGCACTGAAGCTTTCTTT. This codes for CASSQGGTEAFF. The whole variable domain, filled in from reference TRBV5-4 and TRBJ1-1, reads ETGVTQSPTHLIKTRGQQVTLRCSSQSGHNTVSWYQQALGQGPQFIFQYYREEENGRGNFPPRFSGLQFPNYSSELNVNALELDDSALYLCASSQGGTEAFFGQGTRLTVV.

This chain uses TRBV7-8 with TRBJ2-5; 7 bases are a match to TRBD1. V was pared by 5 bases and J by 2 bases, with 8 bases of the junction left unmatched. Germline CDR1 and CDR2: SGHVS and FQNEAQ. The CDR3 is 15 residues long. Here the CDR3 reads CASSPPGRGQETQYF. The DNA of the CDR3 is TGTGCCAGCAGCCCCCCGGGCAGGGGGCAAGAGACCCAGTACTTC.

The chain is built from TRBV19 and TRBJ2-2; 11 positions match TRBD1. This CDR3 has 17 amino acids. The trim removed 5 bases at V and 4 bases at J, leaving 9 bases unmatched. The germline CDR1 and CDR2 sequences are LNHDA and SQIVND (reference sequence). CDR3 in DNA: TGTGCCAGTAGTGCCGGGACAGGGGGTTTTGGCACCGGGGAGCTGTTTTTT. Encoded protein: CASSAGTGGFGTGELFF. Based on the CDR3 plus reference TRBV19 and TRBJ2-2, the full variable domain is DGGITQSPKYLFRKEGQNVTLSCEQNLNHDAMYWYRQDPGQGLRLIYYSQIVNDFQKGDIAEGYSVSREKKESFPLTVTSAQKNPTAFYLCASSAGTGGFGTGELFFGEGSRLTVL.

The V and J genes are TRBV7-8 and TRBJ2-7, with D tentatively TRBD2 (6 bases). CDR1 and CDR2 from the germline V gene are SGHVS and FQNEAQ. The V end was cut by 7 bases, the J end by 0 bases, with 19 bases between. The CDR3 covers 16 residues. The DNA of the CDR3 is TGTGCCAGCATGGCCCCCGGGGAGGCCGCCTCCTACGAGCAGTACTTC. This gives the protein CASMAPGEAASYEQYF.

The rearrangement links TRBV28 to TRBJ1-5; D gene unclear. Germline V gene sequence: CDR1 MDHEN, CDR2 SYDVKM. Between the trimmed V and J ends, which lost 6 bases and 6 bases, there was a span of 6 bases. The length of the CDR3 is 11 residues. The DNA for the CDR3 is TGTGCCAGCAGCAGCGGTCAGCCCCAGCATTTT. Its protein product is CASSSGQPQHF.

In nucleotides, the CDR3 is TGTGCCAGCAGCTCTAGTATCACAGATACGCAGTATTTT. Protein product: CASSSSITDTQYF. The chain has TRBV7-2 and TRBJ2-3; D gene ambiguous. The V end lost 4 bases, the J end lost 2 bases, and 7 bases lay between the germline ends. This CDR3 is 13 amino acids long. CDR1 SGHTA and CDR2 FQGNSA come from the germline V gene.

This chain connects TRBV7-2 to TRBJ2-2, with 7 bases matching TRBD2. J lost 6 bases, V lost 5 bases, and 9 bases had no gene match. In germline, CDR1 is SGHTA, CDR2 FQGNSA. The CDR3 spans 15 residues. The CDR3, as DNA: TGTGCCAGCAGCCCAGCGGGATTTTTCCCCGGGGAGCTGTTTTTT. Amino acids: CASSPAGFFPGELFF.